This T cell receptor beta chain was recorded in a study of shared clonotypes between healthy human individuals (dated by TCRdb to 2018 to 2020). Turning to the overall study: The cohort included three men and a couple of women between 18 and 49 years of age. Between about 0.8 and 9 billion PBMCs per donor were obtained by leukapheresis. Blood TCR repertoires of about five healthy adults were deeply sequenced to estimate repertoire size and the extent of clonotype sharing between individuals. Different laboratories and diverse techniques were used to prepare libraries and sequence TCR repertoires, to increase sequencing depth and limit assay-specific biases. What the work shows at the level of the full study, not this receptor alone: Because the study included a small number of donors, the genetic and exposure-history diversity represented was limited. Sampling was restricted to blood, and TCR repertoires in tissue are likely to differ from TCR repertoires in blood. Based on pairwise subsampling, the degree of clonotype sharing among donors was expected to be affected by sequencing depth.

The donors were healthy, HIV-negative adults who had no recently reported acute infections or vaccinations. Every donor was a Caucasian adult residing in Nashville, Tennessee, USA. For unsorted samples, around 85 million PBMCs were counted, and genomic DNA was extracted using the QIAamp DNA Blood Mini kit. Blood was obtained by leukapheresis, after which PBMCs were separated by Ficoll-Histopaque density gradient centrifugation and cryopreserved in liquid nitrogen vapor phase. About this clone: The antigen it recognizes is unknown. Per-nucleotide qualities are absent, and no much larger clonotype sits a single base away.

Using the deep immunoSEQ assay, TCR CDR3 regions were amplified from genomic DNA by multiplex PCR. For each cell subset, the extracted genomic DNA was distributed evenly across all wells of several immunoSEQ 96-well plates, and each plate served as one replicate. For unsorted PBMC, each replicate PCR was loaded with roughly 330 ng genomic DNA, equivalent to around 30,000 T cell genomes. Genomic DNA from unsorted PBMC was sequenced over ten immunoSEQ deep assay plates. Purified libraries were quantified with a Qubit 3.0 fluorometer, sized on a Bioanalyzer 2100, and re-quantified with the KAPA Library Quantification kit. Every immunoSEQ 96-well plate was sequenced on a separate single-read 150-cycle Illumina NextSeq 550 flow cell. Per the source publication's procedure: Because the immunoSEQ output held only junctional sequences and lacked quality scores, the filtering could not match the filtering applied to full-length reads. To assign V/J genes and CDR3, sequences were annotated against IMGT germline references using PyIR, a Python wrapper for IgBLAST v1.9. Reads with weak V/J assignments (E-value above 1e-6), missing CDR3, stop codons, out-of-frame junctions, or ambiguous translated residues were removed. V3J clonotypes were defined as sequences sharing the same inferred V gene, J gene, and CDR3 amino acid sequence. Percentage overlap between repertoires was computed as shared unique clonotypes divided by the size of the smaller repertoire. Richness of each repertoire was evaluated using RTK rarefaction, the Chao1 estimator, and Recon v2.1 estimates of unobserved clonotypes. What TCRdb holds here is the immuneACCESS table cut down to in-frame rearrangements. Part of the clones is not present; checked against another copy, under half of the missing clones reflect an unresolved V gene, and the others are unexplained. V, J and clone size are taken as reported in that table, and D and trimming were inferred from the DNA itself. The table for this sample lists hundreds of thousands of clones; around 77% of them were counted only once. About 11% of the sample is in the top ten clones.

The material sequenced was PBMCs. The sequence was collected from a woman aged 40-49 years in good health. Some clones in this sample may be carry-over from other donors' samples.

The CDR3: CASKRGLGETQYF. The DNA reads as follows: TGTGCCAGCAAGAGGGGGCTTGGGGAGACCCAGTACTTC. The chain is assembled from TRBV2 and TRBJ2-5; 7 bases in the middle match TRBD1. CDR1 SNHLY and CDR2 FYNNEI are derived from the germline V gene. Trimming accounts for 7 bases at V and 5 bases at J, while the number of junction bases matched to no gene is 7. Counted from cysteine to phenylalanine, this CDR3 has 13 amino acids. Only CDR3 DNA is held: 39 bases, read in frame from base 1.